Shown below are 23 T cell receptor beta chains from a single sample sequenced in a study of blood T cell repertoires in COVID-19. Clones were read by immunoSEQ multiplex PCR, and TCRdb kept only the in-frame ones, dropping some. Here the sample spans about 160,000 clones, more than 70% being singletons. The sequencing input was peripheral blood. The receptors originated from a woman aged 80 or over with active or convalescent COVID-19.

The V gene is TRBV15, the J gene TRBJ2-1; D call uncertain. The V gene lost 1 base and the J gene lost 7 bases, with 14 bases spanning the gap. This CDR3 spans 15 amino acids. CDR1 LNHNV and CDR2 YYDKDF come from the germline V gene (reference sequence). CDR3 sequence: CATSRVLPEPNEQFF. The CDR3 DNA reads as TGTGCCACCAGCAGAGTCCTACCCGAACCGAATGAGCAGTTCTTC.

V usage is TRBV7-9 and J usage is TRBJ1-2; TRBD1 matches at 7 bases. The V gene's germline CDR1 is SEHNR and CDR2 FQNEAQ (reference sequence). After removal of 1 base from V and 6 bases from J, the junction contained 2 bases not matched to a gene. This CDR3 contains 13 residues. The CDR3 DNA reads as TGTGCCAGCAGCTTAGAACAGGGGAATGGCTACACCTTC. It specifies CASSLEQGNGYTF.

The chain recombines TRBV6-6 with TRBJ2-7; 10 bases are a match to TRBD1. J was trimmed by 4 bases and V by 6 bases; bases with no gene match: 9. CDR3 length: 15 amino acids. Germline V CDR1 and CDR2: MNHNY, SVGAGI (reference sequence). The CDR3 bases are TGTGCCAGCAGCCGGAGACAGGGGGCAACATACGAGCAGTACTTC. Its translation is CASSRRQGATYEQYF.

The CDR3 loop is CASSIAQAAAPEGTQYF. CDR3 DNA sequence: TGTGCCAGTAGTATAGCCCAAGCGGCCGCGCCAGAAGGGACCCAGTACTTC. This chain joins TRBV19 and TRBJ2-5; D perhaps matches TRBD2 (5 bases). The CDR3 spans 17 residues. Germline-derived CDR1 and CDR2 are LNHDA and SQIVND (reference sequence). V was cut by 1 base and J by 7 bases, with 22 bases left in between.

The chain links TRBV5-1 to TRBJ2-7; 9 nucleotides line up with TRBD2. Germline V gives CDR1 SGHRS, CDR2 YFSETQ. The CDR3 runs 16 residues. Trimming cost V 0 bases and J 0 bases; bases outside gene matches: 4. CDR3 DNA: TGCGCCAGCAGCTTGGAAGGTAGCGGGAGCTCCTACGAGCAGTACTTC. It is translated as CASSLEGSGSSYEQYF.

As to this clone: Different DNA sequences within this sample yield the same CDR3. CDR3 DNA: TGCGCCAGCAGCTTGGGAGTCTTGAACACTGAAGCTTTCTTT. This gives the protein CASSLGVLNTEAFF. The gene calls are TRBV5-1 and TRBJ1-1; D call uncertain. CDR1 and CDR2 (germline): SGHRS, YFSETQ. Trimming left V 0 bases short and J 0 bases short, with 6 bases between. The CDR3 runs to 14 residues.

The chain combines TRBV3-1 (or the pseudogene TRBV3-2) with TRBJ1-1; 8 nucleotides match TRBD1. The CDR3 sequence is 15 residues long. Germline CDR1 LGHDT, CDR2 YNNKEL (reference sequence). V lost 4 bases, J lost 2 bases, and 6 bases stayed unmatched. CDR3 sequence reads: CASSRVTGGNTEAFF. CDR3 nucleotides: TGTGCCAGCAGCCGGGTAACAGGGGGAAACACTGAAGCTTTCTTT.

This clone was detected only once. The genes are TRBV3-1 (or the pseudogene TRBV3-2) and TRBJ1-5; TRBD1 might be the D (5 bases). The ends were cut back, 4 bases at V and 6 bases at J, with 19 bases in the middle. Germline V gives CDR1 LGHDT, CDR2 YNNKEL (reference sequence). This CDR3 is 16 amino acids long. This chain's CDR3 is CASSRKKGFRSQPQHF. In DNA, the CDR3 is TGTGCCAGCAGCCGGAAGAAGGGGTTCCGGAGTCAGCCCCAGCATTTT.

The chain combines TRBV25-1 with TRBJ1-1, with 7 bases aligning to TRBD1. Germline values: CDR1 MGHDK, CDR2 SYGVNS. This CDR3 spans 13 amino acids. J lost 1 base, V lost 8 bases, and 4 bases had no gene match. The CDR3 is CASLGQANTEAFF. CDR3 nucleotides: TGTGCCAGCCTCGGACAGGCGAACACTGAAGCTTTCTTT.

This clone was detected only a few times. V is TRBV7-9 and J is TRBJ1-3; D remains ambiguous. V lost 3 bases, J lost 0 bases, and 6 bases lay in between. The CDR3 spans 14 residues. Germline CDR1 reads SEHNR; CDR2 reads FQNEAQ (reference sequence). Here the CDR3 DNA reads TGTGCCAGCAGCTTCGCGGCCTCTGGAAACACCATATATTTT. Encoded protein: CASSFAASGNTIYF.

The J gene is TRBJ2-5, the V gene TRBV2, with D perhaps TRBD1 (7 bases). V lost 0 bases, J lost 7 bases, and 9 bases lay in between. The CDR3 length is 13 residues. CDR1 and CDR2 from the germline V gene are SNHLY and FYNNEI. This CDR3 is CASSEAQGGTQYF. For the CDR3, the DNA is TGTGCCAGCAGTGAAGCCCAGGGGGGGACCCAGTACTTC. The full variable domain, in which reference TRBV2 and TRBJ2-5 provide the parts outside the CDR3, is EPEVTQTPSHQVTQMGQEVILRCVPISNHLYFYWYRQILGQKVEFLVSFYNNEISEKSEIFDDQFSVERPDGSNFTLKIRSTKLEDSAMYFCASSEAQGGTQYFGPGTRLLVL.

V gene TRBV5-6 combines with J gene TRBJ1-1; the match to TRBD1 covers 7 bases. Looked up from germline, CDR1 is SGHDT and CDR2 is YYEEEE. CDR3 size: 13 residues. J lost 6 bases, V lost 5 bases, and 7 bases had no gene match. The CDR3 DNA reads as TGTGCCAGCAGTTTACAGGGGTTGGCTGAAGCTTTCTTT. Translation gives CASSLQGLAEAFF.

V and J are TRBV5-1 and TRBJ2-3; the match to TRBD2 covers 14 bases. CDR1 and CDR2 (germline): SGHRS, YFSETQ. The trim removed 4 bases at V and 7 bases at J, leaving 8 bases unmatched. The length of the CDR3 is 16 residues. The CDR3 spells CASSLGTSGRSNTQYF. The CDR3 nucleotides read TGCGCCAGCAGCCTGGGGACTAGCGGGAGATCGAATACGCAGTATTTT.

This chain connects TRBV28 to TRBJ2-4; weak D call: TRBD1 (7 bases). The V end lost 5 bases, the J end lost 10 bases, and 18 bases lay between the germline ends. The CDR3 is made up of 14 amino acids. Germline lookup yields CDR1 MDHEN and CDR2 SYDVKM. The CDR3 sequence: CASSPGGPVEIQYF. CDR3 in DNA: TGTGCCAGCAGTCCAGGGGGGCCTGTGGAGATTCAGTACTTC.

The J gene is TRBJ1-1, the V gene TRBV2, with TRBD1 identical over 9 bases. The CDR3 consists of 14 residues. CDR1 and CDR2 (germline): SNHLY, FYNNEI. The ends lost 6 bases at V and 5 bases at J; junction bases unmatched: 7. The CDR3 sequence is CASSVGQGWTEAFF. CDR3 nucleotides: TGTGCCAGCAGCGTTGGACAGGGGTGGACTGAAGCTTTCTTT.

The rearrangement links TRBV28 to TRBJ1-2; D may be TRBD1 (5 bases). The CDR3 sequence is 12 residues long. V lost 7 bases and J lost 7, with 13 bases in between. CDR1 and CDR2 from the germline V gene are MDHEN and SYDVKM. CDR3 residues: CASIGQQGGYTF. CDR3 nucleotides: TGTGCCAGCATTGGGCAGCAGGGTGGCTACACCTTC.

The gene calls are TRBV6-5 and TRBJ2-5, with D tentatively TRBD2 (6 bases). V was shortened by 0 bases and J by 8 bases, with 16 bases between the two germline ends. This CDR3 is 15 amino acids long. CDR1 is MNHEY, CDR2 SVGAGI, per germline. The CDR3 nucleotides read TGTGCCAGCAGTTACTCTTTAGCGGAAGCCGGAACCCAGTACTTC. Its protein product is CASSYSLAEAGTQYF.

The chain joins TRBV19 to TRBJ2-1, with TRBD2 matching 10 bases. CDR3 length: 17 residues. V dropped 3 bases and J dropped 8; count of bases not matched to a gene: 13. CDR1 is LNHDA and CDR2 is SQIVND in the germline V gene (reference sequence). CDR3 DNA: TGTGCCAGTAGTATTCTTTTGCGGGCTAGCGGGAGAGATGAGCAGTTCTTC. Translating gives CASSILLRASGRDEQFF.

The chain joins TRBV5-1 to TRBJ1-4, with D perhaps matching TRBD1 (5 bases). The germline V and J ends were trimmed by 0 bases and 8 bases, with 17 bases remaining between them. The CDR3 loop spans 16 amino acids. The germline V gene encodes CDR1 SGHRS and CDR2 YFSETQ. The DNA for the CDR3 is TGCGCCAGCAGCTTGGCCCCGGGGGGAATGGGGGAAAAACTGTTTTTT. Its protein product is CASSLAPGGMGEKLFF.

This chain connects TRBV7-9 to TRBJ2-2; no reliable D call. From germline, CDR1 is SEHNR and CDR2 FQNEAQ (reference sequence). CDR3 length: 14 residues. V was cut by 1 base and J by 1 base, with 4 bases left in between. Here the CDR3 reads CASSLGENTGELFF. CDR3 coding DNA: TGTGCCAGCAGCTTAGGCGAGAACACCGGGGAGCTGTTTTTT.

The rearrangement uses TRBV9 and TRBJ1-1; TRBD1 might be the D (6 bases). With 4 bases removed from V and 0 bases from J, the gap between germline ends came to 13 bases. This CDR3 spans 15 amino acids. The germline V gene has CDR1 SGDLS and CDR2 YYNGEE. CDR3 sequence (DNA): TGTGCCAGCAGCAAAGATGGGGGCCTGAACACTGAAGCTTTCTTT. Translation gives CASSKDGGLNTEAFF.

The chain combines TRBV28 with TRBJ1-2, with D unclear. The germline gives CDR1 MDHEN, CDR2 SYDVKM. The CDR3 extends over 12 amino acids. V was trimmed by 3 bases and J by 8 bases, leaving 10 bases between them. This chain's CDR3 is CASSLVRGGYTF. As DNA, the CDR3 is TGTGCCAGCAGTTTGGTCAGAGGCGGCTACACCTTC.

There are a few counts of this clone. The chain has TRBV2 and TRBJ1-6, with D possibly TRBD1 on 6 matching bases. The CDR3 loop spans 15 amino acids. Per germline, CDR1 SNHLY and CDR2 FYNNEI. Trimming removed 7 bases at V and 4 bases at J, with 14 bases between. CDR3 protein: CASTTQGGYNSPLHF. The CDR3 DNA is TGTGCCAGCACCACCCAAGGGGGTTATAATTCACCCCTCCACTTT.